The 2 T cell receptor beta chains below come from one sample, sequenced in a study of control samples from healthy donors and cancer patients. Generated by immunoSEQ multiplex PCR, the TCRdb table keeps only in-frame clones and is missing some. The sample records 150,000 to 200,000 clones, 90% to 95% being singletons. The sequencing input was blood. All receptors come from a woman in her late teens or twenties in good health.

The CDR3 sequence: CASSSIRPTAWDEQYF. In nucleotides, the CDR3 is TGTGCCAGCAGCTCGATCCGACCGACGGCCTGGGACGAGCAGTACTTC. This sequence joins TRBV7-2 and TRBJ2-7; D is ambiguous. From germline, CDR1 is SGHTA and CDR2 FQGNSA. With 4 bases removed from V and 5 bases from J, the gap between germline ends came to 21 bases. The CDR3 is 16 residues long.

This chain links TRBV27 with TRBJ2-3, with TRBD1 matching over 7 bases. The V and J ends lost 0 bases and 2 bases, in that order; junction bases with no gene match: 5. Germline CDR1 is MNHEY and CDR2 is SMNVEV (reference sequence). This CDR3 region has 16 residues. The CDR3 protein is CASSLSGTALTDTQYF. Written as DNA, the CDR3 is TGTGCCAGCAGTTTATCGGGGACAGCCCTCACAGATACGCAGTATTTT.